This T cell receptor beta chain is from a study of cytomegalovirus exposure and HLA in healthy donors. Whole-study findings and limits: The study recorded fewer than 200 TCR beta chains that were cytomegalovirus-associated. Most sequenced TCRs were rare (though some public TCRs occurred in many donors). In an earlier analysis, productive rearrangement rates for most beta V segments clustered near 87% or 30%.

Unrecorded immune exposure was likely among donors, who were nominally healthy when sampled. This CDR3 has 15 amino acids. Germline V CDR1 and CDR2: SGDLS, YYNGEE. Trimming pared 0 bases from V and 3 bases from J, leaving 11 bases between. Researchers ran the PCR with 60 Vbeta and 13 Jbeta primers. TCRdb keeps only in-frame clones here, not all; method: immunoSEQ multiplex PCR. The repertoire holds about 170,000 clones, about three quarters seen once, with 1.4% to 1.5% in the top ten. Remarks on this clone: Its antigen is currently unknown.

The receptor was isolated from a woman between 25 and 40 years old in good health and CMV-seropositive. The chain uses TRBV9 and TRBJ2-3; the D gene is possibly TRBD1 (5 bases). Source material: PBMCs. The CDR3 DNA sequence: TGTGCCAGCAGCGTAGGCAGGGATCGGACAGATACGCAGTATTTT. It specifies CASSVGRDRTDTQYF.